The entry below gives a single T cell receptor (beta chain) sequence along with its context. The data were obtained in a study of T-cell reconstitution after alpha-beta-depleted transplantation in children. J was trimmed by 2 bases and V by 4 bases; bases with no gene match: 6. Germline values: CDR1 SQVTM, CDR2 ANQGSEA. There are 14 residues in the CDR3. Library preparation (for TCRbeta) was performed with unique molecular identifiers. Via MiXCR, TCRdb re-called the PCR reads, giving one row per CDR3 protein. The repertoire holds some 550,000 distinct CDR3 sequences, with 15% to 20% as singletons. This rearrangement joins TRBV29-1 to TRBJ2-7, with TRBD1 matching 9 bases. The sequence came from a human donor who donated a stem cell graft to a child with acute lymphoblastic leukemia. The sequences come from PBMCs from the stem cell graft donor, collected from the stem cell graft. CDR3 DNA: TGCAGCGTTGTGGGAGGACAGGGGACCTACGAGCAGTACTTC. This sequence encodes CSVVGGQGTYEQYF.